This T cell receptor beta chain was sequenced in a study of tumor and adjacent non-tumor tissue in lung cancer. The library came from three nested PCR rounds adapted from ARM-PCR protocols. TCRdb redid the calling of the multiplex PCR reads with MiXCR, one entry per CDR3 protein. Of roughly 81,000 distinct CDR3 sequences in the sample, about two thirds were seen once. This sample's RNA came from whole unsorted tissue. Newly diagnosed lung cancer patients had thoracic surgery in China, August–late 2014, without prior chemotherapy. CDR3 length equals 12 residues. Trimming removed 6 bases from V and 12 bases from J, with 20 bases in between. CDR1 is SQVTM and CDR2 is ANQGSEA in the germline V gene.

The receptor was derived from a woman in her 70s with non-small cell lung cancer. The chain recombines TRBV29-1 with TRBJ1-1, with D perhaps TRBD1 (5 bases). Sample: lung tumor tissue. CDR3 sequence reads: CSVGQMNTETFF. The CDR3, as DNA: TGCAGCGTAGGACAAATGAACACCGAAACTTTCTTT.